Included here is one TCR beta chain sequence, with context. No antigen is known for it. This sample is part of a study of lymphopenia after photon versus proton radiotherapy. Germline lookup yields CDR1 SGHDN and CDR2 FVKESK. CDR3 size: 13 residues. V was shortened by 10 bases and J by 5 bases, with 17 bases between the two germline ends. Study conclusions and caveats: After the lymphocyte nadir, photon-treated repertoires showed oligoclonal expansion, especially of CD8+ Temra cells. Under photons, naive T cells and diversity fell while effector/memory populations rose.

The method was immunoSEQ multiplex PCR; TCRdb's version includes in-frame clones alone and lacks a portion of them. The sample holds more than 70,000 clones, around 88% seen once. The rearrangement uses TRBV14 and TRBJ1-1; possible D gene TRBD1, 5 bases. Sample: peripheral blood, taken from a patient treated with proton-based radiotherapy. The receptor was isolated from a man aged 60-69 years with pancreatic cancer. CDR3 in DNA: TGTGCCACCGAGAACTGGGGGAGGACTGAAGCTTTCTTT. This encodes CATENWGRTEAFF.